This TCR beta chain came from a study of T cells after yellow fever vaccination. The TCR cDNA carried a universal primer site and UMIs from 5'RACE template switching. Each CDR3 protein is one row after TCRdb ran MiXCR on the 5' RACE reads. The data contain 500,000 to 650,000 distinct CDR3 sequences, roughly 12% of them singletons. About this clonotype: The antigen is unknown.

Overall study findings and caveats: Some clonotypes were seen in both the CD4 and the CD8 compartments. These made up a small share and likely arose from convergent recombination. Sorted repertoires could include abundant contaminating clonotypes from bulk cells.

Germline V gives CDR1 SGHRS, CDR2 YFSETQ. The CDR3 runs to 15 residues. The trim removed 2 bases at V and 6 bases at J, leaving 5 bases unmatched. This clonotype was obtained from a man between 25 and 39 years old who received the YFV17D yellow fever vaccine. This chain links TRBV5-1 with TRBJ2-2; 9 nucleotides match TRBD1. This specimen consisted of PBMCs, obtained on the day of the yellow fever booster vaccination. This CDR3 reads CASSFGTGRAGELFF. CDR3 nucleotide sequence: TGCGCCAGCAGCTTTGGGACAGGGAGGGCCGGGGAGCTGTTTTTT.